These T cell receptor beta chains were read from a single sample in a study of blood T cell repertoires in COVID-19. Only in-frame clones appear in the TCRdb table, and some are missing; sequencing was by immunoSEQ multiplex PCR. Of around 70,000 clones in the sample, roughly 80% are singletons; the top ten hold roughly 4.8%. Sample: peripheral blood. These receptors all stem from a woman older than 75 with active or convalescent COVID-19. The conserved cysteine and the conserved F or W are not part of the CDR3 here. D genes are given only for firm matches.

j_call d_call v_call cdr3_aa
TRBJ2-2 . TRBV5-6 ASRFTGSVAGELF
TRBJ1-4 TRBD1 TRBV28 ASSLLLQGANEKLF
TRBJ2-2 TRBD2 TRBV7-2 ASSPILLATNTGELF
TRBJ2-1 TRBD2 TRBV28 ASRSGGPGEEQF
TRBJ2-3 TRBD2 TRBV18 ASSPVGASGSTDTQY
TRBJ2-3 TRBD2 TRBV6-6 ASSRMATSGDTDTQY
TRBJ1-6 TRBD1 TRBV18 ASSQGQDNSPLH
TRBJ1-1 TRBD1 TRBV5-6 ASSPDRLNTEAF
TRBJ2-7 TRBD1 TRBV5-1 ASSVGTAYEQY
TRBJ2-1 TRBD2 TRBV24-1 ATSDPGLGYNEQF
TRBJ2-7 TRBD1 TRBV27 ASSPRTGGGEQY
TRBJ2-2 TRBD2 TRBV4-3 ASSQHIAGADTGELF
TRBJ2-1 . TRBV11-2 ASSSRTLHSYNEQF
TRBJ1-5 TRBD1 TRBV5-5 ASSFGTVSNQPQH
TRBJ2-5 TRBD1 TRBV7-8 ASSLELRDRGKETQY
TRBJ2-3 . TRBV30 AWSPGHTDTQY
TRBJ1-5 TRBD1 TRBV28 ASSSGQGAQPQH
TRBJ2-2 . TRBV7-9 ASSSDRITGELF
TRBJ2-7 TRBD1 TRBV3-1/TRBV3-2 ASSQLRTGGYEQY
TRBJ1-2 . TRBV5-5 ASKRWWGGSGYT
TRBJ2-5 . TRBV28 ASTSGQIQETQY
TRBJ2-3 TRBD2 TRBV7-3 ASSSGGTSGSGTDTQY
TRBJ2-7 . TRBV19 ASNSGTTNYEQY
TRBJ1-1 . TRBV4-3 ASSQEGQWNTEAF
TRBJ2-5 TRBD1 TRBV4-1 ASSQEQGYVEETQY
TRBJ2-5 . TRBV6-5 ASRSSPQETQY
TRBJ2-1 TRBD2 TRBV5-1 ASSLVSGGNNEQF
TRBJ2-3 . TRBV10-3 AISLTSTDTQY
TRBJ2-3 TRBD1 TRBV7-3 ASSLSYGTGTDTQY
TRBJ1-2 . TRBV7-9 ASSLKGTGTHNYGYT
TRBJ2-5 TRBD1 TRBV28 ASSEPGQGKQETQY
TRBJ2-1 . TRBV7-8 ASSSTRSRNEQF
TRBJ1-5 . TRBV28 ASSNRASGNQPQH
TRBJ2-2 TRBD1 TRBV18 ASSPMRQGVTGELF
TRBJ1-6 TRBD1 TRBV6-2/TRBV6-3 ASSSPGQANSPLH
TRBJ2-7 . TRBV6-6 ASRAREGSHEQY
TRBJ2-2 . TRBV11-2 ASSLVVGANTGELF
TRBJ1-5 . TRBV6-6 ASSYAGGDNQPQH
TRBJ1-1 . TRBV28 ASRTPGGHKSEAF
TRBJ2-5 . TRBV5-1 ASRLQETQY
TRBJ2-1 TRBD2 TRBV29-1 SVGTSGGVPNEQF
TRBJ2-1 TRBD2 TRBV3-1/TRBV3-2 ASSQGLAGVNEQF